In this sample, the clone carrying this T cell receptor (beta chain) turned up many times. What it binds is unknown. The sample comes from a study of molecular identifiers for immune sequencing clone quantification. MiXCR, applied by TCRdb to the PCR reads, yields one record per CDR3 protein. This sample has some 40,000 distinct CDR3 sequences, with 24% found just once. With RNA at 10%, 30% or 50%, naive CD8 libraries came from approximately 22,000 to 940,000 sorted cells. Isolation of naive CD8 T cells was achieved by sorting on a CD8+CD4-CCR7+CD45RA+ phenotype. Whole-study findings and limits: One cell's worth of spiked Jurkat TCR RNA was reportedly detectable among roughly 1 million naive cells. The study found clones above 20 RNA copies held over 98% of effector molecules and under 1% in naive cells.

The V and J ends lost 4 bases and 7 bases, in that order; junction bases with no gene match: 9. The CDR3 consists of 14 residues. Germline lookup yields CDR1 SGHTA and CDR2 FQGTGA. The V gene is TRBV7-3, the J gene TRBJ2-7, with 8 bases aligning to TRBD2. The clonotype originates from a human donor in good health. Some libraries in this study had Jurkat cell RNA spiked in. Sequenced: naive CD8+ T cells from blood, with Jurkat cell RNA spiked in. As to subset: FACS-sorted CD8+CD4-CCR7+CD45RA+ naive T cells. The CDR3 DNA reads TGTGCCAGCAGCTCTACAGGGACGGGAGGGGAGCAGTACTTC. Amino acid sequence: CASSSTGTGGEQYF.